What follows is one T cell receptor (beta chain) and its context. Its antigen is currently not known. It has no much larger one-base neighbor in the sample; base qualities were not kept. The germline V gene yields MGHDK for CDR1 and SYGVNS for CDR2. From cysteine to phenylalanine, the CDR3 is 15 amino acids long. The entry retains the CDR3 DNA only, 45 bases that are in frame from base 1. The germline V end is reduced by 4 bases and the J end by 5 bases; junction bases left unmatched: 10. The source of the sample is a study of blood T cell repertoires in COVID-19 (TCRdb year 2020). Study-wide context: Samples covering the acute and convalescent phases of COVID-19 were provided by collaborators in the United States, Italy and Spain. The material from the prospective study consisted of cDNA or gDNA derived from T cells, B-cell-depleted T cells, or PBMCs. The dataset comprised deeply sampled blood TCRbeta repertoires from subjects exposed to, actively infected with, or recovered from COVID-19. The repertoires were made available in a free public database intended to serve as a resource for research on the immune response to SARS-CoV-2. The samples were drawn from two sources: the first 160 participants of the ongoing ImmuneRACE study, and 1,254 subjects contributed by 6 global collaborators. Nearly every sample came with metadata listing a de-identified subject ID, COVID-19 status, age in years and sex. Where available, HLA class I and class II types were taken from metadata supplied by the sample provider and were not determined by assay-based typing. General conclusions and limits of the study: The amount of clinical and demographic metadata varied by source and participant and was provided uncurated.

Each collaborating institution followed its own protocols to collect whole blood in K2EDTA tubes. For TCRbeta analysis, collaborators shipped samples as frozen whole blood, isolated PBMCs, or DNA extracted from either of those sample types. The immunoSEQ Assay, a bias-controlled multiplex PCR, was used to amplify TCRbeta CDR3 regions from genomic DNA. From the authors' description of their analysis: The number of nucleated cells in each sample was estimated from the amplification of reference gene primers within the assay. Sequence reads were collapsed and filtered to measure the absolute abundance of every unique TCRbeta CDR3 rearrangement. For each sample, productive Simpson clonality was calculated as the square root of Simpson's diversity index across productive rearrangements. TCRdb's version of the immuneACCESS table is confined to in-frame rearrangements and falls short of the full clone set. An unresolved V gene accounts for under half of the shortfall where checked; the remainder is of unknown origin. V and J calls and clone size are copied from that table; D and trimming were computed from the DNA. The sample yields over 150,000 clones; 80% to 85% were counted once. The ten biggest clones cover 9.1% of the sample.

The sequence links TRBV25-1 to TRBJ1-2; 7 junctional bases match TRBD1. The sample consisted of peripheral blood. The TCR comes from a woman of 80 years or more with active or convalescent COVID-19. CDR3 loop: CASSASGTASYGYTF. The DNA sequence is TGTGCCAGCAGTGCTTCCGGGACAGCATCGTATGGCTACACCTTC.